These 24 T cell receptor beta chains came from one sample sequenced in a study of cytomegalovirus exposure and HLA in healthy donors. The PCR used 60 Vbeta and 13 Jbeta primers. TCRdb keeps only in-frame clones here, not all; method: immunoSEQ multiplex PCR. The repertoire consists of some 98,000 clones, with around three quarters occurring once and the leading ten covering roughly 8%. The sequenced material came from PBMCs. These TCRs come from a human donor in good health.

The DNA for the CDR3 is TGTGCCAGTAGTTTCGGGATGACAGGGACGAGTGAGCAGTACTTC. Its protein is CASSFGMTGTSEQYF. The genes are TRBV19 and TRBJ2-7; 7 bases are shared with TRBD1. This CDR3 spans 15 amino acids. Germline CDR1 and CDR2: LNHDA and SQIVND (reference sequence). The V and J ends lost 5 bases and 7 bases, in that order; junction bases with no gene match: 14.

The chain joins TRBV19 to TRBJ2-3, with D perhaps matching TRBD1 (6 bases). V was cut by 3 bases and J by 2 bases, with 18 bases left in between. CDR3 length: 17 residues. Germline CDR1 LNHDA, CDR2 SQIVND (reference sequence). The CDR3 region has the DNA TGTGCCAGTAGTATTGGCACGGGACATACTTTCACAGATACGCAGTATTTT. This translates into CASSIGTGHTFTDTQYF.

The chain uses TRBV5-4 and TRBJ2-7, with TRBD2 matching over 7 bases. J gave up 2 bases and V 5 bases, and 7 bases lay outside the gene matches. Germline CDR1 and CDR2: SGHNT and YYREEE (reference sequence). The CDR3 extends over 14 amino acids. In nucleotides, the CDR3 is TGTGCCAGCAGTCCCGGGACTAAGCCCTACGAGCAGTACTTC. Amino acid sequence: CASSPGTKPYEQYF.

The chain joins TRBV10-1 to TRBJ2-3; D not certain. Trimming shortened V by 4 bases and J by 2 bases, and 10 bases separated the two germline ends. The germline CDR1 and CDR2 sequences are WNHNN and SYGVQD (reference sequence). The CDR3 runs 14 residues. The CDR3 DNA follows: TGCGCCAGCAGTGTCTCCAGTATCACAGATACGCAGTATTTT. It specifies CASSVSSITDTQYF.

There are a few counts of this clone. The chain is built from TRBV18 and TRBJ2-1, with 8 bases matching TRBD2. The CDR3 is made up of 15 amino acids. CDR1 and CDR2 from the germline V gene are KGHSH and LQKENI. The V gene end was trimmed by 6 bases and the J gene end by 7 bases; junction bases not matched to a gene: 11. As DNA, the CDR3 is TGTGCCAGCTCCCAGGAGCGGGAGTCTTATAATGAGCAGTTCTTC. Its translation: CASSQERESYNEQFF.

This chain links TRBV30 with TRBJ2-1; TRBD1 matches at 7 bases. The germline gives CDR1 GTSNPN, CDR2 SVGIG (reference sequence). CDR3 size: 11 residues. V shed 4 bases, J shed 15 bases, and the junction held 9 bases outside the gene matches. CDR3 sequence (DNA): TGTGCCTGGACCCGAGACAGGGTTTGGTTCTTC. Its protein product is CAWTRDRVWFF. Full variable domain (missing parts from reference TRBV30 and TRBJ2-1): SQTIHQWPATLVQPVGSPLSLECTVEGTSNPNLYWYRQAAGRGLQLLFYSVGIGQISSEVPQNLSASRPQDRQFILSSKKLLLSDSGFYLCAWTRDRVWFFGPGTRLTVL.

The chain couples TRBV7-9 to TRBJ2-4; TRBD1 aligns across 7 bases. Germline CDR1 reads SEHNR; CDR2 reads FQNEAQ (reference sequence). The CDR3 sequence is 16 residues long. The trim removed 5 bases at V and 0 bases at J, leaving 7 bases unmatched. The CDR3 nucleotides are TGTGCCAGCAGCGGACAGGAGATTCTAGCCAAAAACATTCAGTACTTC. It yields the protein CASSGQEILAKNIQYF.

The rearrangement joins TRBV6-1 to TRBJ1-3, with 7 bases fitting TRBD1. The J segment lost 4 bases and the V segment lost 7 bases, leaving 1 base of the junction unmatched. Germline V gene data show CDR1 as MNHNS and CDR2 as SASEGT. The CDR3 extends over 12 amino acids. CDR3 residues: CASTGQGNTIYF. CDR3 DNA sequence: TGTGCCAGCACGGGACAGGGAAACACCATATATTTT.

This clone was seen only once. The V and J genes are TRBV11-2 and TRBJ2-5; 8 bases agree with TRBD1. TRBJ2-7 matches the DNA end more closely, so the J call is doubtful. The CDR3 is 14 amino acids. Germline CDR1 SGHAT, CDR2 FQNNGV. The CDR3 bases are TGTGCCAGCAGCGGACAGGGCCGCTCCTACGAGCAGTACTTC. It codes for CASSGQGRSYEQYF.

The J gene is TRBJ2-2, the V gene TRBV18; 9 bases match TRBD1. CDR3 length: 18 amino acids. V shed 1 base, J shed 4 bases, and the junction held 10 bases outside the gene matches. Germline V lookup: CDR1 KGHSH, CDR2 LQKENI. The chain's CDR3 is CASSPLGQGSGSTGELFF. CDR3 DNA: TGTGCCAGCTCACCACTTGGACAGGGGTCTGGGAGCACCGGGGAGCTGTTTTTT.

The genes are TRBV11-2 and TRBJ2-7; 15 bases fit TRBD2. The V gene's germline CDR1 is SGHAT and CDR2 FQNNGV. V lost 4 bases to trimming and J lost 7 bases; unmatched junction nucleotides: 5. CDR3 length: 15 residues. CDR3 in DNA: TGTGCCAGCAGCTCCCGGACTAGCGGGGGGGATGAGCAGTACTTC. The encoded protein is CASSSRTSGGDEQYF.

Here the CDR3 DNA reads TGCAGCGTTGAGGGAGCAGTGGGGTTTAATGAGCAGTTCTTC. Translation gives CSVEGAVGFNEQFF. The chain carries TRBV29-1 and TRBJ2-1; possible D gene TRBD2, 5 bases. Trimming took off 3 bases at V and 7 bases at J, with 16 bases between the two ends. Germline values: CDR1 SQVTM, CDR2 ANQGSEA. The CDR3 contains 14 residues.

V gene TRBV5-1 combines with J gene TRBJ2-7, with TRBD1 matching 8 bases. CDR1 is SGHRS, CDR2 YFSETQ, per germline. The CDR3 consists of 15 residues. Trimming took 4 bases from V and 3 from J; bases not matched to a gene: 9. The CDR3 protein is CASSNPTGVVYEQYF. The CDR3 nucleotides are TGCGCCAGCAGCAACCCGACAGGGGTGGTCTACGAGCAGTACTTC.

The CDR3 spells CASSLTSGGAETQYF. The CDR3 DNA follows: TGCGCCAGCAGCCTGACTAGCGGGGGGGCGGAGACCCAGTACTTC. V usage is TRBV5-1 and J usage is TRBJ2-5, with 14 bases that match TRBD2. Trimming took 4 bases from V and 5 from J; bases not matched to a gene: 4. This CDR3 is built from 15 residues. The germline CDR1 and CDR2 sequences are SGHRS and YFSETQ.

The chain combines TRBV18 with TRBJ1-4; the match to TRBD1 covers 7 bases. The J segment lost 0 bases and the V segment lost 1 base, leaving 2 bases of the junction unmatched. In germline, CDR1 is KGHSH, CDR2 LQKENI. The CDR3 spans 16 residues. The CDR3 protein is CASSPRQGATNEKLFF. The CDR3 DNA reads TGTGCCAGCTCACCACGCCAGGGGGCAACTAATGAAAAACTGTTTTTT.

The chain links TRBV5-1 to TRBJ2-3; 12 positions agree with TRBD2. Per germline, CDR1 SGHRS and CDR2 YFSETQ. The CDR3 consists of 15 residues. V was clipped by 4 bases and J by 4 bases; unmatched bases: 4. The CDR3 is CASSPSGGAADTQYF. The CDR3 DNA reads TGCGCCAGCAGCCCTAGCGGGGGGGCCGCAGATACGCAGTATTTT.

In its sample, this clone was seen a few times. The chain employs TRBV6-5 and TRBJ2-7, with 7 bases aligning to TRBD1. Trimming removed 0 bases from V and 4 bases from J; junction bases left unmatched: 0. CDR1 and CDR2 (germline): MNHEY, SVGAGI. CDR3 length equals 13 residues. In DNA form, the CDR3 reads TGTGCCAGCAGTTACTCGACAGGGTACGAGCAGTACTTC. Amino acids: CASSYSTGYEQYF.

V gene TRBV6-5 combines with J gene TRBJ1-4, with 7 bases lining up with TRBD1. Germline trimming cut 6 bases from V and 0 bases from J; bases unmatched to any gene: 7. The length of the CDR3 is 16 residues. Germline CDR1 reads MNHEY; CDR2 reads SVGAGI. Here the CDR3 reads CASRYPGTATNEKLFF. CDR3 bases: TGTGCCAGCAGATACCCCGGGACAGCAACTAATGAAAAACTGTTTTTT.

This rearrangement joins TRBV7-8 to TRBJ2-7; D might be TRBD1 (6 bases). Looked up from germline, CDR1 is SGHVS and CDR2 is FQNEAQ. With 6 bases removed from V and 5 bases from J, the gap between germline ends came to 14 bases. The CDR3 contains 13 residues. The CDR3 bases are TGTGCCAGCAGATTACAGGGTTGGGACGAGCAGTACTTC. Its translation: CASRLQGWDEQYF. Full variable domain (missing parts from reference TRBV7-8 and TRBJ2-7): GAGVSQSPRYKVAKRGQDVALRCDPISGHVSLFWYQQALGQGPEFLTYFQNEAQLDKSGLPSDRFFAERPEGSVSTLKIQRTQQEDSAVYLCASRLQGWDEQYFGPGTRLTVT.

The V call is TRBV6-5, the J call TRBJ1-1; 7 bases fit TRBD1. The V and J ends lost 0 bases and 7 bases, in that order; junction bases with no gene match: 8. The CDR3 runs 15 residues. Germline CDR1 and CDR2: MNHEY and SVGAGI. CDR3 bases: TGTGCCAGCAGTTACTCCACCAGGGGGTATAATGAAGCTTTCTTT. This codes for CASSYSTRGYNEAFF.

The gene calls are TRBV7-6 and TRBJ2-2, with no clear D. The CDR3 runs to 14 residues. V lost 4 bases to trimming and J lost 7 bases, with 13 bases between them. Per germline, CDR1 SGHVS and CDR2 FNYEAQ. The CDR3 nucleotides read TGTGCCAGCAGCTCCGCGTCAAGTGTCGGGGAGCTGTTTTTT. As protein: CASSSASSVGELFF. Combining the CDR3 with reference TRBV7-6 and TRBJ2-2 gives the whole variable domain GAGVSQSPRYKVTKRGQDVALRCDPISGHVSLYWYRQALGQGPEFLTYFNYEAQQDKSGLPNDRFSAERPEGSISTLTIQRTEQRDSAMYRCASSSASSVGELFFGEGSRLTVL.

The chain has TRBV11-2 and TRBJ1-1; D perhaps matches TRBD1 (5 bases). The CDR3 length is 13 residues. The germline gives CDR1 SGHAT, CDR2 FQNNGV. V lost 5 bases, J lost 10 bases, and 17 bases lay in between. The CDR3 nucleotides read TGTGCCAGCAGCCCGGACCTCCAGGGCCGAGCTTTCTTT. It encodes CASSPDLQGRAFF.

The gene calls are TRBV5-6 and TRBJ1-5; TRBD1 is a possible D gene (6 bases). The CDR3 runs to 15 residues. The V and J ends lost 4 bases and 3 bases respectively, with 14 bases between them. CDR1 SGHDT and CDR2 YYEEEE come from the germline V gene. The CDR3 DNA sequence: TGTGCCAGCAGCCCGGGGTCAGGGGACAATCAGCCCCAGCATTTT. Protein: CASSPGSGDNQPQHF.

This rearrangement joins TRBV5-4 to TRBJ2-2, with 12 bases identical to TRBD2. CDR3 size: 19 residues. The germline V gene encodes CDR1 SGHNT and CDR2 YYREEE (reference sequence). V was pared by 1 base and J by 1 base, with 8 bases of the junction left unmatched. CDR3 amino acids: CASSLRLAGAARNTGELFF. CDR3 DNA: TGTGCCAGCAGCTTGAGACTAGCGGGAGCCGCTCGGAACACCGGGGAGCTGTTTTTT.